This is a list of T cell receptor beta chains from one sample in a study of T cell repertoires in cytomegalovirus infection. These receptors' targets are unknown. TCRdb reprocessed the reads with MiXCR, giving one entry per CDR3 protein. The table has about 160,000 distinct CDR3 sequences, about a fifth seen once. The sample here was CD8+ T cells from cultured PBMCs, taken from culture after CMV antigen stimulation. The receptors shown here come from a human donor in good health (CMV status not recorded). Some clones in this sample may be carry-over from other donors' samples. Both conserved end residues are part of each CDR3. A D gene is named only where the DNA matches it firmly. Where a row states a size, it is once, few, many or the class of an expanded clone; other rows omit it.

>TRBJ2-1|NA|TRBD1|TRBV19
CASSIDRGYYNEQFF
TGTGCCAGTAGTATTGACAGGGGGTACTACAATGAGCAGTTCTTC
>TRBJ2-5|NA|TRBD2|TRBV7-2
CASSLRVAGVKETQYF
TGTGCCAGCAGCTTACGAGTTGCGGGGGTAAAAGAGACCCAGTACTTC
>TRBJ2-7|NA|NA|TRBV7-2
CASSLTGLGYEQYF
TGTGCCAGCAGCTTAACAGGGCTCGGCTACGAGCAGTACTTC
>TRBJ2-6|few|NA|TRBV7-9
CASSLNVLTF
TGTGCCAGCAGCCTCAACGTCCTGACTTTC
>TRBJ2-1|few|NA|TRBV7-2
CASSFYSGLDEQFF
TGTGCCAGCAGCTTTTATTCAGGGTTGGATGAGCAGTTCTTC
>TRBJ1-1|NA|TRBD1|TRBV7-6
CASSLDRQGEDTEAFF
TGTGCCAGCAGCTTAGACAGACAGGGGGAGGACACTGAAGCTTTCTTT
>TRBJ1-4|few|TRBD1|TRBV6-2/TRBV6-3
CASRPQGDPSKLFF
TGTGCCAGCAGGCCACAGGGGGATCCAAGTAAACTGTTTTTT
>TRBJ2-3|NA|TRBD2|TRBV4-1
CASSQEETSGLDTQYF
TGTGCCAGCAGCCAAGAAGAGACTAGCGGGTTAGATACGCAGTATTTT
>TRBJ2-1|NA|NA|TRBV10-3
CAISELWGVSSSSYNEQFF
TGTGCCATCAGTGAGTTATGGGGGGTTTCCTCTAGCTCCTACAATGAGCAGTTCTTC
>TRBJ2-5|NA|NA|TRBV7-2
CASSFGPPANQETQYF
TGTGCCAGCAGCTTTGGGCCTCCAGCCAACCAAGAGACCCAGTACTTC
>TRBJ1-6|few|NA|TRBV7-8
CASSLEVDREVNSPLHF
TGTGCCAGCAGCTTAGAAGTTGACCGGGAGGTTAATTCGCCCCTCCACTTT
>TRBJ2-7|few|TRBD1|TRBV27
CASSSTGEFWHEQYF
TGTGCCAGCAGTTCCACAGGGGAGTTTTGGCACGAGCAGTACTTC
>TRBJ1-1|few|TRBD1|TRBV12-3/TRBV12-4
CASSLTGGGENTEAFF
TGTGCCAGCAGCCTAACAGGGGGCGGGGAGAACACTGAAGCTTTCTTT